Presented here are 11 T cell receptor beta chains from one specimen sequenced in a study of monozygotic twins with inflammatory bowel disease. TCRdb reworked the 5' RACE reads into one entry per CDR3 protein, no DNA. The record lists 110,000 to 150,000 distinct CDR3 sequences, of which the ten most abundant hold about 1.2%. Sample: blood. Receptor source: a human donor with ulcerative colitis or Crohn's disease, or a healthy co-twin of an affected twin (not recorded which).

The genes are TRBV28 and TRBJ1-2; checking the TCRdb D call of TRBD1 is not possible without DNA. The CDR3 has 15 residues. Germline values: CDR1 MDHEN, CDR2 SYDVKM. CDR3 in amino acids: CASSLPGTPGHGYTF.

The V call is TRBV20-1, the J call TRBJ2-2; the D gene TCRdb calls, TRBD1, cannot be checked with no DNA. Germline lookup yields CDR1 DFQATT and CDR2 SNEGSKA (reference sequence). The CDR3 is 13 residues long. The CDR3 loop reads CSASRVSTGELFF.

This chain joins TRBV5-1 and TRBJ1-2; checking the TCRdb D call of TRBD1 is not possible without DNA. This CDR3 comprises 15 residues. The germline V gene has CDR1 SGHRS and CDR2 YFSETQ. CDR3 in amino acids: CASSLGTDENYGYTF.

The chain's CDR3 is CASSPRLAGGSEETQYF. The chain recombines TRBV28 with TRBJ2-5; the TCRdb call, TRBD2, lacks DNA for checking. This CDR3 region has 17 residues. CDR1 and CDR2 (germline): MDHEN, SYDVKM.

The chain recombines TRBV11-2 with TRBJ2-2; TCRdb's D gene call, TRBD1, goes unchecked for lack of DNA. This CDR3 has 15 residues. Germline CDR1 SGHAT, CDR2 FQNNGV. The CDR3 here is CASSLRGTDTGELFF.

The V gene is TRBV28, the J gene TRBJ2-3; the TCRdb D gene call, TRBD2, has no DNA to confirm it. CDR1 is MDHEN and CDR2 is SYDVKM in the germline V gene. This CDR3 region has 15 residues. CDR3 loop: CASSPLSGGRDTQYF. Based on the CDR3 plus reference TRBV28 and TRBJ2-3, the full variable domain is DVKVTQSSRYLVKRTGEKVFLECVQDMDHENMFWYRQDPGLGLRLIYFSYDVKMKEKGDIPEGYSVSREKKERFSLILESASTNQTSMYLCASSPLSGGRDTQYFGPGTRLTVL.

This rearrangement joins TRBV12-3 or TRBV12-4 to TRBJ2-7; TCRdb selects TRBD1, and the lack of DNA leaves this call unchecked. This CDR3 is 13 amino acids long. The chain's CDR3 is CASSQGQAYEQYF.

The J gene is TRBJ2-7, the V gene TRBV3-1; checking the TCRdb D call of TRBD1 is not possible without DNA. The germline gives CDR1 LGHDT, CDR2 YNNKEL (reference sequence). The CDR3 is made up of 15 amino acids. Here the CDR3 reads CASSQDRSGTDEQYF.

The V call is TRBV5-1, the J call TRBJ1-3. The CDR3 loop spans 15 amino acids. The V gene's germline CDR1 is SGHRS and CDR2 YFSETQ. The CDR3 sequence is CASSPQGVSGNTIYF. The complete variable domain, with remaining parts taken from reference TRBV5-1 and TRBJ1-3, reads KAGVTQTPRYLIKTRGQQVTLSCSPISGHRSVSWYQQTPGQGLQFLFEYFSETQRNKGNFPGRFSGRQFSNSRSEMNVSTLELGDSALYLCASSPQGVSGNTIYFGEGSWLTVV.

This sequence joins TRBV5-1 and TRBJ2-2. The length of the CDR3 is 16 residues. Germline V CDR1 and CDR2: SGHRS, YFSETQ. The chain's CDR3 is CASRPRVLADTGELFF. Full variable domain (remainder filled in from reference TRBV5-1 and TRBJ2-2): KAGVTQTPRYLIKTRGQQVTLSCSPISGHRSVSWYQQTPGQGLQFLFEYFSETQRNKGNFPGRFSGRQFSNSRSEMNVSTLELGDSALYLCASRPRVLADTGELFFGEGSRLTVL.

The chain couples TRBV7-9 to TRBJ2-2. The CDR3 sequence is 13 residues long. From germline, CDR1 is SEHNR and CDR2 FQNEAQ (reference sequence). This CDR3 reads CASSITETGELFF.